This entry lists 2 T cell receptor beta chains sequenced from one sample in a study of T cells after yellow fever vaccination. TCRdb recomputed calls from the 5' RACE reads with MiXCR, one row per CDR3 protein. Of approximately 450,000 distinct CDR3 sequences in the sample, roughly a sixth are singletons; the top ten hold 18%. The sample was PBMCs, taken before the yellow fever booster vaccination. These receptors all come from a young man who received the YFV17D yellow fever vaccine.

With respect to this clonotype: Sequence at one end of the junction differs from germline and may be a read error. This chain joins TRBV5-1 and TRBJ2-3; TRBD1 is a possible D gene (6 bases). Germline V gives CDR1 SGHRS, CDR2 YFSETQ. The CDR3 is 15 amino acids. CDR3 region: CAISLMGQDTDTQYF. For the CDR3, the DNA is TGCGCCATCAGCTTGATGGGACAAGACACAGATACGCAGTATTTT.

The V and J genes are TRBV29-1 and TRBJ2-2; D remains ambiguous. The CDR3 extends over 14 amino acids. Germline loops: CDR1 SQVTM, CDR2 ANQGSEA. With 7 bases removed from V and 4 bases from J, the gap between germline ends came to 16 bases. The CDR3 reads CSASTTGFTGELFF. The CDR3 DNA reads as TGCAGCGCATCAACGACTGGGTTCACCGGGGAGCTGTTTTTT.